The 25 T cell receptor beta chains listed next were all sequenced from one sample in a study of shared clonotypes between healthy human individuals. The repertoire was sequenced with immunoSEQ multiplex PCR; TCRdb's copy has only in-frame clones and lacks some. Here the sample spans under 350,000 clones, around 90% being singletons. The sequencing sample was made of memory CD8+ T cells sorted from blood. Noted subset: CD45RO+ cells pooled with CCR7-negative TemRA cells. These receptors all come from a man aged 18 to 29 in good health.

V gene TRBV4-1 combines with J gene TRBJ1-1, with 9 bases matching TRBD1. The V segment lost 3 bases and the J segment 8 bases; nucleotides outside the gene matches: 4. Germline assignment: CDR1 MGHRA and CDR2 YSYEKL. The CDR3 runs 13 residues. In DNA, the CDR3 is TGCGCCAGCAGCCAGCCGACAGGGGGGGAAGCTTTCTTT. This gives the protein CASSQPTGGEAFF.

Written as DNA, the CDR3 is TGTGCCAGCAGCTTAGAACCGACAGGGCTTGAGGAGCTGTTTTTT. This gives the protein CASSLEPTGLEELFF. The chain has TRBV11-2 and TRBJ2-2; 7 bases are shared with TRBD1. With V trimmed by 0 bases and J by 10 bases, 8 bases remained unmatched. The CDR3 runs to 15 residues. Germline CDR1 reads SGHAT; CDR2 reads FQNNGV.

This sequence joins TRBV7-9 and TRBJ2-1; 7 bases agree with TRBD2. V gave up 4 bases and J gave up 3 bases; unmatched junction bases: 6. The CDR3 length is 15 residues. CDR1 is SEHNR, CDR2 FQNEAQ, per germline (reference sequence). CDR3 protein: CASSWQLALYNEQFF. Here the CDR3 DNA reads TGTGCCAGCAGCTGGCAACTAGCGCTCTACAATGAGCAGTTCTTC.

This chain joins TRBV27 and TRBJ2-7; 10 bases line up with TRBD2. With V trimmed by 5 bases and J by 9 bases, 7 bases remained unmatched. The CDR3 has 13 residues. Germline loops: CDR1 MNHEY, CDR2 SMNVEV (reference sequence). The CDR3 here is CASSPSAGGPQYF. The CDR3 DNA is TGTGCCAGCAGTCCGTCAGCGGGAGGGCCGCAGTACTTC.

This clone was picked up one time. The J gene is TRBJ2-7, the V gene TRBV27; 8 nucleotides match TRBD1. This CDR3 is built from 16 residues. After removal of 6 bases from V and 2 bases from J, the junction contained 12 bases not matched to a gene. The V gene's germline CDR1 is MNHEY and CDR2 SMNVEV (reference sequence). In DNA, the CDR3 is TGTGCCAGCAGCCCGTCGTCGGGACAGGTAACCTACGAGCAGTACTTC. Residues: CASSPSSGQVTYEQYF.

This chain uses TRBV19 with TRBJ2-7; tentatively, D is TRBD1 (6 bases). The CDR3 runs 12 residues. The V gene's germline CDR1 is LNHDA and CDR2 SQIVND (reference sequence). Trimming took 6 bases from V and 2 from J, leaving 8 bases between them. The CDR3 DNA sequence: TGTGCCAGTAGGACAGGAACCTACGAGCAGTACTTC. Amino acid sequence: CASRTGTYEQYF.

The chain joins TRBV2 to TRBJ2-5, with D perhaps matching TRBD2 (5 bases). Trimming took off 7 bases at V and 4 bases at J, with 19 bases between the two ends. Germline V CDR1 and CDR2: SNHLY, FYNNEI. The length of the CDR3 is 15 residues. The CDR3 spells CASTFVLAFSETQYF. CDR3 nucleotide sequence: TGTGCCAGCACTTTTGTTCTAGCCTTTTCAGAGACCCAGTACTTC.

The chain recombines TRBV19 with TRBJ2-1; D uncertain. V was shortened by 0 bases and J by 0 bases, with 9 bases between the two germline ends. This CDR3 is built from 16 residues. CDR1 and CDR2 from the germline V gene are LNHDA and SQIVND (reference sequence). This CDR3 reads CASSIERVTSYNEQFF. Written as DNA, the CDR3 is TGTGCCAGTAGTATAGAACGGGTGACCTCCTACAATGAGCAGTTCTTC.

CDR3 region: CASSFTGGWNYGYTF. The CDR3 DNA follows: TGTGCCAGCAGCTTCACAGGGGGGTGGAACTATGGCTACACCTTC. The V gene is TRBV5-6, the J gene TRBJ1-2; the match to TRBD1 covers 8 bases. The CDR3 extends over 15 amino acids. Germline values: CDR1 SGHDT, CDR2 YYEEEE. The V and J ends lost 2 bases and 2 bases, in that order; junction bases with no gene match: 5.

This chain connects TRBV7-8 to TRBJ2-3; D unclear. In germline, CDR1 is SGHVS, CDR2 FQNEAQ. Trimming pared 1 base from V and 0 bases from J, leaving 11 bases between. The CDR3 is made up of 16 amino acids. The CDR3 sequence is CASSLGPGSSTDTQYF. CDR3 nucleotide sequence: TGTGCCAGCAGCTTAGGGCCCGGGTCTAGCACAGATACGCAGTATTTT.

V gene TRBV10-3 combines with J gene TRBJ2-7, with TRBD2 matching over 10 bases. The CDR3 covers 15 residues. The germline CDR1 and CDR2 sequences are ENHRY and SYGVKD. J lost 4 bases, V lost 3 bases, and 6 bases had no gene match. CDR3 protein: CAISDRTSGYYEQYF. In DNA form, the CDR3 reads TGTGCCATCAGTGATAGGACTAGCGGATATTACGAGCAGTACTTC.

The chain couples TRBV6-6 to TRBJ2-2; possible D gene TRBD2, 6 bases. The CDR3 sequence is 15 residues long. V lost 2 bases and J 4 bases, leaving 11 bases between the germline ends. From germline, CDR1 is MNHNY and CDR2 SVGAGI (reference sequence). The CDR3 DNA follows: TGTGCCAGCAGTTACGCGGGACTGAGCACCGGGGAGCTGTTTTTT. The encoded protein is CASSYAGLSTGELFF.

This clone was seen a single time. This chain's CDR3 is CASSPGIDEQYF. CDR3 in DNA: TGTGCCAGCAGTCCAGGGATCGACGAGCAGTACTTC. This chain joins TRBV28 and TRBJ2-7, with D possibly matching TRBD1 (5 bases). The CDR3 runs 12 residues. The V gene's germline CDR1 is MDHEN and CDR2 SYDVKM. With 5 bases removed from V and 5 bases from J, the gap between germline ends came to 10 bases. The full variable domain, its missing parts supplied by reference TRBV28 and TRBJ2-7, is DVKVTQSSRYLVKRTGEKVFLECVQDMDHENMFWYRQDPGLGLRLIYFSYDVKMKEKGDIPEGYSVSREKKERFSLILESASTNQTSMYLCASSPGIDEQYFGPGTRLTVT.

The rearrangement links TRBV13 to TRBJ1-4; no reliable D call. Germline V CDR1 and CDR2: PRHDT, FYEKMQ (reference sequence). This CDR3 region has 14 residues. Deletions cut 5 bases from V and 6 bases from J, with 13 bases between. CDR3 coding DNA: TGTGCCAGCAGCATATGGACGAACCATGAAAAACTGTTTTTT. Translating gives CASSIWTNHEKLFF.

This sequence joins TRBV7-8 and TRBJ2-3; TRBD2 aligns across 8 bases. The junction had 4 bases not matched to a gene; V was cut back by 2 bases and J by 6 bases. The CDR3 covers 14 residues. Germline CDR1 and CDR2: SGHVS and FQNEAQ. CDR3: CASSLSGSSDTQYF. The CDR3 nucleotides read TGTGCCAGCAGCTTAAGCGGGAGTTCCGATACGCAGTATTTT.

This chain links TRBV4-2 with TRBJ1-1; no clear D gene. In germline, CDR1 is LGHNA, CDR2 YNFKEQ. The CDR3 loop spans 13 amino acids. V was clipped by 1 base and J by 3 bases, with 6 bases between them. The CDR3 sequence is CASSQVTYTEAFF. The CDR3, as DNA: TGTGCCAGCAGCCAAGTAACATACACTGAAGCTTTCTTT.

This chain connects TRBV7-9 to TRBJ1-1; weak D call: TRBD1 (5 bases). In germline, CDR1 is SEHNR, CDR2 FQNEAQ (reference sequence). Trimming removed 5 bases from V and 11 bases from J, with 12 bases in between. The CDR3 is 11 residues long. CDR3 sequence (DNA): TGTGCCAGCAGCCCTACAGGAACGGCTTTCTTT. It specifies CASSPTGTAFF.

The chain has TRBV27 and TRBJ2-4; the D gene is possibly TRBD1 (6 bases). The CDR3 consists of 13 residues. Germline CDR1 reads MNHEY; CDR2 reads SMNVEV (reference sequence). The V end lost 7 bases, the J end lost 8 bases, and 15 bases lay between the germline ends. The DNA of the CDR3 is TGTGCCAGCATGGACAGACTTTTAGACATTCAGTACTTC. It codes for CASMDRLLDIQYF.

J is TRBJ2-7 and V is TRBV7-9; D is perhaps TRBD2 (5 bases). Germline assignment: CDR1 SEHNR and CDR2 FQNEAQ (reference sequence). V lost 2 bases, J lost 5 bases, and 10 bases lay in between. CDR3 size: 13 residues. CDR3 region: CASSLQARDEQYF. Here the CDR3 DNA reads TGTGCCAGCAGCTTACAGGCGCGGGACGAGCAGTACTTC.

Comments on this clone: The sample has other DNA sequences that encode this CDR3 too. This chain links TRBV5-1 with TRBJ2-1, with 11 bases lining up with TRBD2. The CDR3 has 15 amino acids. The germline CDR1 and CDR2 sequences are SGHRS and YFSETQ. V was pared by 4 bases and J by 5 bases, with 5 bases of the junction left unmatched. The CDR3 DNA follows: TGCGCCAGCAGCCCCGGACTAGCGGGCGACAATGAGCAGTTCTTC. Translation gives CASSPGLAGDNEQFF.

V usage is TRBV11-2 and J usage is TRBJ2-1; 9 nucleotides align to TRBD2. This CDR3 has 15 residues. The junction had 9 bases not matched to a gene; V was cut back by 4 bases and J by 8 bases. Germline assignment: CDR1 SGHAT and CDR2 FQNNGV. CDR3 residues: CASSSWTSVMDEQFF. In DNA form, the CDR3 reads TGTGCCAGCAGCTCTTGGACTAGCGTCATGGATGAGCAGTTCTTC.

This clone was observed a single time. The chain recombines TRBV6-5 with TRBJ2-7, with D possibly matching TRBD1 (6 bases). The CDR3 consists of 14 residues. V was pared by 1 base and J by 5 bases, with 12 bases between. CDR1 and CDR2 from the germline V gene are MNHEY and SVGAGI. The CDR3 nucleotides read TGTGCCAGCAGTTACTGGCTGGGGGCGAACGAGCAGTACTTC. It specifies CASSYWLGANEQYF.

This clone was detected once. The V call is TRBV7-6, the J call TRBJ2-7, with D unclear. Germline V lookup: CDR1 SGHVS, CDR2 FNYEAQ. Trimming shortened V by 2 bases and J by 5 bases, and 13 bases separated the two germline ends. CDR3 size: 14 residues. CDR3 in DNA: TGTGCCAGCAGCTTAAAGGCAGGATGGAACGAGCAGTACTTC. It codes for CASSLKAGWNEQYF.

The rearrangement links TRBV7-9 to TRBJ2-7; 10 nucleotides align to TRBD2. From germline, CDR1 is SEHNR and CDR2 FQNEAQ (reference sequence). V was pared by 8 bases and J by 3 bases, with 7 bases of the junction left unmatched. This CDR3 region has 14 residues. CDR3: CASAPLAGSYEQYF. The CDR3 DNA reads as TGTGCCAGCGCCCCACTAGCGGGGAGCTACGAGCAGTACTTC. Complete variable domain (other parts from reference TRBV7-9 and TRBJ2-7): DTGVSQNPRHKITKRGQNVTFRCDPISEHNRLYWYRQTLGQGPEFLTYFQNEAQLEKSRLLSDRFSAERPKGSFSTLEIQRTEQGDSAMYLCASAPLAGSYEQYFGPGTRLTVT.

The rearrangement joins TRBV27 to TRBJ1-2; possibly TRBD1 for D (6 bases). V was clipped by 6 bases and J by 7 bases, with 15 bases between them. This CDR3 is built from 13 residues. CDR1 is MNHEY and CDR2 is SMNVEV in the germline V gene (reference sequence). The CDR3 spells CASRYTGNPGYTF. CDR3 bases: TGTGCCAGCAGATATACAGGGAACCCTGGCTACACCTTC.